Listed here are 11 T cell receptor beta chains from one sample, sequenced in a study of CD8 T cells in ankylosing spondylitis. TCRdb re-called the 5' RACE reads through MiXCR, storing one row per CDR3 protein. The sample yields about 130,000 distinct CDR3 sequences, around 7% seen once. Sequenced material: blood, either unsorted or a sorted T cell fraction (not recorded which). All receptors come from a male donor with ankylosing spondylitis or in good health (not recorded which).

This clonotype came up many times. The chain is built from TRBV30 and TRBJ1-2, with a weak D call TRBD1 (5 bases). The CDR3 spans 14 residues. The V gene lost 3 bases and the J gene lost 5 bases, with 16 bases spanning the gap. Germline lookup yields CDR1 GTSNPN and CDR2 SVGIG (reference sequence). The CDR3 sequence is CAWRDSGNWYGYTF. CDR3 nucleotides: TGTGCCTGGAGAGACTCAGGGAATTGGTATGGCTACACCTTC.

There are many counts of this clonotype. The genes are TRBV27 and TRBJ1-2; D gene unclear. Trimming left V 5 bases short and J 0 bases short, with 19 bases between. This CDR3 has 17 residues. CDR1 is MNHEY and CDR2 is SMNVEV in the germline V gene (reference sequence). CDR3: CASSPHLQGSANYGYTF. The CDR3 DNA reads as TGTGCCAGCAGTCCGCATTTACAAGGGTCAGCTAACTATGGCTACACCTTC.

The J gene is TRBJ1-1, the V gene TRBV5-1; D is uncertain. The germline V gene has CDR1 SGHRS and CDR2 YFSETQ. CDR3 length equals 13 residues. Trimming removed 5 bases from V and 1 base from J, with 9 bases in between. The CDR3 region is CASSRVRNTEAFF. CDR3 in DNA: TGCGCCAGCAGTAGAGTACGGAACACTGAAGCTTTCTTT. The variable domain in full, with the rest retrieved from reference TRBV5-1 and TRBJ1-1, is KAGVTQTPRYLIKTRGQQVTLSCSPISGHRSVSWYQQTPGQGLQFLFEYFSETQRNKGNFPGRFSGRQFSNSRSEMNVSTLELGDSALYLCASSRVRNTEAFFGQGTRLTVV.

This clonotype occurred many times. The V and J genes are TRBV18 and TRBJ2-1; D is tentatively TRBD1 or TRBD2 (6 bases each). Germline V gives CDR1 KGHSH, CDR2 LQKENI. The CDR3 has 17 amino acids. With 1 base removed from V and 6 bases from J, the gap between germline ends came to 19 bases. CDR3 sequence (DNA): TGTGCCAGCTCACCACTTATGGGGGGCCCCGGGGGCAATGAGCAGTTCTTC. This gives the protein CASSPLMGGPGGNEQFF.

This clonotype has a count of ten or more. V usage is TRBV20-1 and J usage is TRBJ2-3, with 12 bases fitting TRBD1. The V gene's germline CDR1 is DFQATT and CDR2 SNEGSKA (reference sequence). With V trimmed by 0 bases and J by 3 bases, 16 bases remained unmatched. This CDR3 is 20 amino acids long. The CDR3 nucleotides are TGCAGTGCTAGAGATAGTTCCGGGACAGGGGGCGTTATAGTGACAGATACGCAGTATTTT. Protein product: CSARDSSGTGGVIVTDTQYF.

This clonotype occurred once. Given a much more abundant clone one base away, this may be a read error. Because it lacks the conserved phenylalanine or tryptophan at the end, this CDR3 is likely a read error. The chain carries TRBV19 and TRBJ2-7, with a weak D call TRBD2 (5 bases). CDR1 and CDR2 (germline): LNHDA, SQIVND (reference sequence). V was trimmed by 5 bases and J by 3 bases, leaving 11 bases between them. This CDR3 has 13 amino acids. CDR3 amino acids: CASSRSANYEQYL. The CDR3 DNA sequence: TGTGCCAGTAGTCGTAGCGCAAACTACGAGCAGTACCTC.

This clonotype was seen ten or more times. The genes are TRBV29-1 and TRBJ2-2; D perhaps matches TRBD1 (5 bases). CDR3 length: 14 residues. Looked up from germline, CDR1 is SQVTM and CDR2 is ANQGSEA. The V end was cut by 3 bases, the J end by 5 bases, with 13 bases between. The CDR3 loop is CSVEWGPETGELFF. CDR3 nucleotide sequence: TGCAGCGTTGAGTGGGGCCCGGAGACCGGGGAGCTGTTTTTT.

The sample holds many counts of this clonotype. The chain is built from TRBV5-1 and TRBJ1-1; 7 bases are a match to TRBD1. This CDR3 region has 15 residues. Germline-derived CDR1 and CDR2 are SGHRS and YFSETQ. The ends lost 4 bases at V and 5 bases at J; junction bases unmatched: 11. The CDR3 DNA is TGCGCCAGCAGCCGAGACACAACAGGGGTTACTGAAGCTTTCTTT. Translation gives CASSRDTTGVTEAFF.

This clonotype was found many times. The chain recombines TRBV19 with TRBJ1-1; TRBD1 aligns across 11 bases. The CDR3 has 14 residues. After removal of 9 bases from V and 5 bases from J, the junction contained 8 bases not matched to a gene. CDR1 and CDR2 (germline): LNHDA, SQIVND (reference sequence). The CDR3 coding sequence is TGTGCCAGCCGGACAGGGGGCTGGTTGACTGAAGCTTTCTTT. It yields the protein CASRTGGWLTEAFF.

This clonotype was counted many times. This rearrangement joins TRBV12-3 or TRBV12-4 to TRBJ2-1; weak D call: TRBD2 (6 bases). Deletions cut 3 bases from V and 7 bases from J, with 7 bases between. The CDR3 is 12 amino acids. CDR3 nucleotide sequence: TGTGCCAGCAGTTTCGGGGGAAATGAGCAGTTCTTC. Residues: CASSFGGNEQFF.

At least ten counts were recorded for this clonotype. The V gene is TRBV5-1, the J gene TRBJ1-4, with 8 bases that match TRBD1. V lost 4 bases to trimming and J lost 8 bases; unmatched junction nucleotides: 13. Germline loops: CDR1 SGHRS, CDR2 YFSETQ. CDR3 length: 16 amino acids. This CDR3 is CASSGVGQGRGEKLFF. The CDR3 nucleotides are TGCGCCAGCAGCGGAGTCGGACAGGGACGGGGCGAAAAACTGTTTTTT.